These 20 T cell receptor beta chains share one sample of origin, sequenced in a study of breast tumors, draining lymph nodes, adjacent tissues. TCRdb reprocessed the multiplex PCR reads with MiXCR, giving one entry per CDR3 protein. Found here are fewer than 15,000 distinct CDR3 sequences, roughly 50% of them singletons; the top ten hold over 25%. The sequenced sample consisted of tumor-adjacent breast tissue. Receptor source: a female donor with breast cancer. Some clones in this sample may be carry-over from other donors' samples.

Many counts were recorded for this clonotype. A clone one base away is much larger, so this may be a read error. The chain couples TRBV5-1 to TRBJ2-7; TRBD1 matches at 8 bases. Germline CDR1 reads SGHRS; CDR2 reads YFSETQ. This CDR3 is built from 15 residues. V lost 3 bases and J lost 7; bases outside the gene matches: 12. CDR3 DNA sequence: TGCGCCAGCAGCTCGGAGACAGGGGCGAGCTGGGAGCAGTACTTC. Translation: CASSSETGASWEQYF.

V gene TRBV24-1 combines with J gene TRBJ1-4; D is undetermined. The CDR3 contains 14 residues. Germline CDR1 KGHDR, CDR2 SFDVKD. V gave up 6 bases and J gave up 4 bases, with 11 bases separating them. CDR3 sequence: CATSTQAFNEKLFF. CDR3 in DNA: TGTGCCACCAGTACCCAGGCATTTAATGAAAAACTGTTTTTT.

V is TRBV20-1 and J is TRBJ2-7; 9 nucleotides line up with TRBD1. The CDR3 covers 14 residues. CDR1 and CDR2 from the germline V gene are DFQATT and SNEGSKA (reference sequence). Trimming at V came to 4 bases and at J to 5 bases, leaving 9 bases not matched to a gene. CDR3 protein: CSAISDRGRNEQYF. The CDR3 DNA reads TGCAGTGCTATAAGCGACAGGGGGAGAAACGAGCAGTACTTC.

This clonotype is large by share. Just one base apart from a much larger clone, this may be a read error. The CDR3 loop is CASSHVGQGYYGSTF. CDR3 DNA sequence: TGTGCCAGCAGCCACGTGGGACAGGGCTACTATGGCTCCACCTTC. This chain uses TRBV14 with TRBJ1-2; 9 positions agree with TRBD1. Germline CDR1 reads SGHDN; CDR2 reads FVKESK. The CDR3 covers 15 residues.

This clonotype was picked up many times. The rearrangement links TRBV7-9 to TRBJ1-1; TRBD1 might be the D (5 bases). The V and J ends lost 5 bases and 4 bases respectively, with 14 bases between them. The CDR3 runs to 14 residues. The germline gives CDR1 SEHNR, CDR2 FQNEAQ (reference sequence). In DNA, the CDR3 is TGTGCCAGCAGCAGCTCCAGGGTACCCACTGAAGCTTTCTTT. Residues: CASSSSRVPTEAFF.

In its sample, this clonotype is medium-sized. J is TRBJ2-6 and V is TRBV20-1, with 11 positions matching TRBD1. V shed 3 bases and J 4 bases; nucleotides not matched to a gene: 2. Germline assignment: CDR1 DFQATT and CDR2 SNEGSKA (reference sequence). CDR3 size: 15 residues. CDR3 protein: CSARDRGPGANVLTF. The CDR3 coding sequence is TGCAGTGCTAGGGACAGGGGGCCAGGGGCCAACGTCCTGACTTTC.

This clonotype was detected only a few times. V is TRBV15 and J is TRBJ2-3; unclear D gene. The germline V gene has CDR1 LNHNV and CDR2 YYDKDF (reference sequence). The CDR3 covers 13 residues. V was shortened by 0 bases and J by 0 bases, with 1 base between the two germline ends. CDR3 DNA sequence: TGTGCCACCAGCAGAGAGAGCACAGATACGCAGTATTTT. This sequence encodes CATSRESTDTQYF.

The rearrangement joins TRBV14 to TRBJ1-6; D is undetermined. Germline CDR1 SGHDN, CDR2 FVKESK. Deletions cut 1 base from V and 1 base from J, with 5 bases between. This CDR3 has 15 residues. The CDR3 DNA is TGTGCCAGCAGCCAAGTTGGGTCCTATAATTCACCCCTCCACTTT. It is translated as CASSQVGSYNSPLHF.

In this sample, this clonotype turned up a few times. The CDR3: CASSTSGRYEQYF. The CDR3 region has the DNA TGTGCCAGTTCGACTAGCGGGAGGTACGAGCAGTACTTC. The J gene is TRBJ2-7, the V gene TRBV7-8; the match to TRBD2 covers 13 bases. The CDR3 covers 13 residues. The V segment lost 9 bases and the J segment 4 bases; nucleotides outside the gene matches: 3. CDR1 and CDR2 (germline): SGHVS, FQNEAQ.

Here the CDR3 reads CSAMWTSGQYNEQFF. The CDR3 DNA is TGCAGTGCTATGTGGACTAGCGGACAATACAATGAGCAGTTCTTC. The chain is built from TRBV20-1 and TRBJ2-1, with 10 bases fitting TRBD2. Per the germline V gene, CDR1 is DFQATT and CDR2 is SNEGSKA (reference sequence). J lost 4 bases, V lost 4 bases, and 7 bases had no gene match. This CDR3 is built from 15 residues.

Concerning this clonotype: A junction end diverges from the germline sequence, so it may reflect a read error. The genes are TRBV19 and TRBJ2-7; 8 nucleotides line up with TRBD1. The CDR3 is 16 residues long. Per germline, CDR1 LNHDA and CDR2 SQIVND (reference sequence). In DNA form, the CDR3 reads TGTGCCAATAGTATACGGACAGGGTCCTCCTCCTACGAGCAGTACTTC. As protein: CANSIRTGSSSYEQYF.

The chain couples TRBV20-1 to TRBJ2-1; D possibly corresponds to TRBD2 (5 bases). CDR1 is DFQATT, CDR2 SNEGSKA, per germline (reference sequence). Trimming removed 8 bases from V and 2 bases from J, with 13 bases in between. The CDR3 runs 13 residues. The CDR3 region is CSLSGLTYNEQFF. The CDR3 region has the DNA TGCAGTTTAAGCGGACTCACCTACAATGAGCAGTTCTTC.

This clonotype occurred many times. Just one base apart from a much larger clone, this may be a read error. The chain combines TRBV6-1 with TRBJ1-5, with D maybe TRBD1 (5 bases). The germline V gene encodes CDR1 MNHNS and CDR2 SASEGT. The V gene lost 5 bases and the J gene lost 7 bases, with 12 bases spanning the gap. This CDR3 is built from 13 residues. CDR3 sequence (DNA): TGTGCCAGCAGTCAACGGGGGGACCAGCCCCAGCATTTT. Residues: CASSQRGDQPQHF.

This clonotype was found many times. The chain recombines TRBV3-1 with TRBJ2-2, with TRBD2 matching over 8 bases. J lost 0 bases, V lost 1 base, and 4 bases had no gene match. Germline CDR1 reads LGHDT; CDR2 reads YNNKEL (reference sequence). The CDR3 extends over 17 amino acids. The CDR3 DNA reads TGTGCCAGCAGCCAAGGGAAGGGACTAGCGAACACCGGGGAGCTGTTTTTT. It is translated as CASSQGKGLANTGELFF.

DNA for the CDR3: TGTGCCAGCAGCTCTGACTCCTACGAGCAGTACTTC. It specifies CASSSDSYEQYF. This chain connects TRBV6-5 to TRBJ2-7; D is unresolved. This CDR3 is built from 12 residues. Deletions cut 6 bases from V and 0 bases from J, with 6 bases between. Germline V gene lookup returns CDR1 MNHEY and CDR2 SVGAGI.

This clonotype was recorded once. V and J are TRBV7-8 and TRBJ1-6; D not resolved. V dropped 8 bases and J dropped 11 bases, with 19 bases sitting between them. The CDR3 runs to 14 residues. Germline CDR1 SGHVS, CDR2 FQNEAQ. The CDR3 bases are TGTGCCAGCGGCCTTTTGAAGCAGAATCCACCCCTCCACTTT. Its protein is CASGLLKQNPPLHF. Variable domain in full (rest from reference TRBV7-8 and TRBJ1-6): GAGVSQSPRYKVAKRGQDVALRCDPISGHVSLFWYQQALGQGPEFLTYFQNEAQLDKSGLPSDRFFAERPEGSVSTLKIQRTQQEDSAVYLCASGLLKQNPPLHFGNGTRLTVT.

The genes are TRBV20-1 and TRBJ1-2; D possibly corresponds to TRBD1 (5 bases). With 0 bases removed from V and 5 bases from J, the gap between germline ends came to 13 bases. CDR3 length: 14 amino acids. CDR1 and CDR2 from the germline V gene are DFQATT and SNEGSKA (reference sequence). CDR3 sequence (DNA): TGCAGTGCTAGAGATCGGGCAGGGCAGTATGGCTACACCTTC. This translates into CSARDRAGQYGYTF.

The chain's CDR3 is CATSRGFGSSYEQFF. CDR3 sequence (DNA): TGTGCCACCAGCAGGGGATTCGGTAGCTCCTACGAGCAGTTCTTC. This sequence joins TRBV15 and TRBJ2-1, with D hard to call. Germline V gene sequence: CDR1 LNHNV, CDR2 YYDKDF (reference sequence). The CDR3 is 15 residues long. V was trimmed by 3 bases and J by 10 bases, leaving 19 bases between them.

The rearrangement uses TRBV6-6 and TRBJ1-4; D uncertain. The CDR3 contains 16 residues. Germline V gene sequence: CDR1 MNHNY, CDR2 SVGAGI (reference sequence). Trimming shortened V by 0 bases and J by 8 bases, and 16 bases separated the two germline ends. CDR3 in amino acids: CASSYSTSSQDEKLFF. As DNA, the CDR3 is TGTGCCAGCAGTTACTCGACTTCCAGCCAAGACGAAAAACTGTTTTTT.

This clonotype occurred many times. Compared with germline, one end of the junction differs, possibly owing to a read error. V is TRBV6-2 or TRBV6-3 and J is TRBJ2-1, with 9 bases lining up with TRBD1. The CDR3 extends over 20 amino acids. CDR1 and CDR2 from the germline V gene are MNHEY and SVGEGT. The DNA for the CDR3 is TGTGCCAGCAGTCACTCGGGCGAAGGACAGGGGATGATAGTCTACAATGAACAGTTCTTC. As protein: CASSHSGEGQGMIVYNEQFF.